One sample yielded the 9 T cell receptor beta chains listed below, sequenced in a study of T cells in Graves' hyperthyroidism and ophthalmopathy. TCR beta CDR3 regions were amplified from RNA transcripts. TCR CDR3 regions were first amplified by RT-PCR with HTBI primers. One entry per CDR3 protein results from TCRdb running MiXCR on the multiplex PCR reads. The table includes 530,000 or so distinct CDR3 sequences, approximately 24% detected once. Material: blood. The source is a woman in her twenties or thirties with Graves' ophthalmopathy.

This rearrangement joins TRBV10-1 to TRBJ1-5, with D perhaps matching TRBD1 (5 bases). Germline assignment: CDR1 WNHNN and CDR2 SYGVQD (reference sequence). This CDR3 comprises 14 residues. Trimming shortened V by 3 bases and J by 3 bases, and 9 bases separated the two germline ends. CDR3 sequence (DNA): TGCGCCAGCAGTGACGGGGGGATCAATCAGCCCCAGCATTTT. Encoded protein: CASSDGGINQPQHF.

Points on this clonotype: A read error is possible here, since a much larger clone lies one base away. The chain couples TRBV7-9 to TRBJ1-1; TRBD1 matches 7 bases. Per germline, CDR1 SEHNR and CDR2 FQNEAQ (reference sequence). CDR3 length: 13 amino acids. The CDR3 region has the DNA TGTGACAGCAGCTTTTCGACAGGGCCTGAAGCTTTCTTT. This encodes CDSSFSTGPEAFF.

This clonotype was counted only a few times. The J gene is TRBJ2-5, the V gene TRBV3-1; 8 positions match TRBD2. The CDR3 has 17 residues. Germline V gene sequence: CDR1 LGHDT, CDR2 YNNKEL (reference sequence). J gave up 5 bases and V 0 bases, and 11 bases lay outside the gene matches. The CDR3 coding sequence is TGTGCCAGCAGCCAAGATCTCGAGGCTAGCGGGTGGGAGACCCAGTACTTC. Translation gives CASSQDLEASGWETQYF.

At least ten counts were recorded for this clonotype. The V and J genes are TRBV5-1 and TRBJ1-3, with a tentative D call TRBD1 (5 bases). V lost 0 bases and J 3 bases, leaving 13 bases between the germline ends. This CDR3 has 16 residues. The V gene's germline CDR1 is SGHRS and CDR2 YFSETQ. The CDR3 region has the DNA TGCGCCAGCAGCTTGGAGAGTCCTCAGGGTGGAAACACCATATATTTT. Translating it yields CASSLESPQGGNTIYF.

This clonotype occurred a few times. The chain recombines TRBV3-1 with TRBJ1-1, with TRBD1 as a possible D gene (6 bases). V shed 1 base and J shed 6 bases, with 21 bases lying between them. Germline-derived CDR1 and CDR2 are LGHDT and YNNKEL (reference sequence). The CDR3 totals 17 residues. The DNA of the CDR3 is TGTGCCAGCAGCCAAGCCCGGCAGGGGTTAGTATGGGCTGAAGCTTTCTTT. The encoded protein is CASSQARQGLVWAEAFF.

This clonotype was seen at least ten times. This chain joins TRBV2 and TRBJ2-4, with D possibly being TRBD1 or TRBD2 (6 bases each). The CDR3 is made up of 16 amino acids. Trimming pared 6 bases from V and 0 bases from J, leaving 15 bases between. Germline loops: CDR1 SNHLY, CDR2 FYNNEI. The CDR3 protein is CASSEGGSLAKNIQYF. The DNA of the CDR3 is TGTGCCAGCAGCGAGGGGGGTTCGCTAGCCAAAAACATTCAGTACTTC.

This clonotype was counted ten times or more. The chain is built from TRBV6-1 and TRBJ1-1, with 7 bases lining up with TRBD1. The trim removed 6 bases at V and 3 bases at J, leaving 4 bases unmatched. Germline loops: CDR1 MNHNS, CDR2 SASEGT. The CDR3 totals 13 residues. Written as DNA, the CDR3 is TGTGCCAGCAGGCCGGGACAGTACACTGAAGCTTTCTTT. It codes for CASRPGQYTEAFF.

This clonotype was recorded many times. This chain connects TRBV6-1 to TRBJ2-7; D may be TRBD1 (6 bases). The CDR3 totals 16 residues. The ends were cut back, 4 bases at V and 3 bases at J, with 19 bases in the middle. Germline V gives CDR1 MNHNS, CDR2 SASEGT. CDR3 in amino acids: CASSGHWTRGNYEQYF. The CDR3 DNA sequence: TGTGCCAGCAGTGGTCACTGGACCAGGGGAAACTACGAGCAGTACTTC.

This clonotype was counted at least ten times. The chain carries TRBV30 and TRBJ1-1, with D possibly TRBD1 on 5 matching bases. The V and J ends lost 0 bases and 1 base respectively, with 9 bases between them. The CDR3 has 14 amino acids. Germline V gene data show CDR1 as GTSNPN and CDR2 as SVGIG (reference sequence). The chain's CDR3 is CAWSVGGPNTEAFF. CDR3 DNA sequence: TGTGCCTGGAGTGTGGGGGGTCCGAACACTGAAGCTTTCTTT. The full variable domain, its missing parts supplied by reference TRBV30 and TRBJ1-1, is SQTIHQWPATLVQPVGSPLSLECTVEGTSNPNLYWYRQAAGRGLQLLFYSVGIGQISSEVPQNLSASRPQDRQFILSSKKLLLSDSGFYLCAWSVGGPNTEAFFGQGTRLTVV.